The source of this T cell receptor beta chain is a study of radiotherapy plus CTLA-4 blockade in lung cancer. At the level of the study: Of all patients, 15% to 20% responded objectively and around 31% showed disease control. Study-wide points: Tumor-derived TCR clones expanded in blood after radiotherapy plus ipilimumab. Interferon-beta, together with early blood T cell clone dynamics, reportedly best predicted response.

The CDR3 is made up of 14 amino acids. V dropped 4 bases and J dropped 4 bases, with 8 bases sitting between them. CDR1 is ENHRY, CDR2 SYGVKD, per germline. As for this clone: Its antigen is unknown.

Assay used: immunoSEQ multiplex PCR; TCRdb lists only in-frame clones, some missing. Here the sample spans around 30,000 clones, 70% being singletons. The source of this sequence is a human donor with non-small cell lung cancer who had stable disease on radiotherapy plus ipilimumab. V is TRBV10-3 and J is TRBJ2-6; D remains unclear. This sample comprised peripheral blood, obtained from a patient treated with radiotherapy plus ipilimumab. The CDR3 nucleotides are TGTGCCATCAGTGGCCTTGGGGGGGCCAACGTCCTGACTTTC. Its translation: CAISGLGGANVLTF.